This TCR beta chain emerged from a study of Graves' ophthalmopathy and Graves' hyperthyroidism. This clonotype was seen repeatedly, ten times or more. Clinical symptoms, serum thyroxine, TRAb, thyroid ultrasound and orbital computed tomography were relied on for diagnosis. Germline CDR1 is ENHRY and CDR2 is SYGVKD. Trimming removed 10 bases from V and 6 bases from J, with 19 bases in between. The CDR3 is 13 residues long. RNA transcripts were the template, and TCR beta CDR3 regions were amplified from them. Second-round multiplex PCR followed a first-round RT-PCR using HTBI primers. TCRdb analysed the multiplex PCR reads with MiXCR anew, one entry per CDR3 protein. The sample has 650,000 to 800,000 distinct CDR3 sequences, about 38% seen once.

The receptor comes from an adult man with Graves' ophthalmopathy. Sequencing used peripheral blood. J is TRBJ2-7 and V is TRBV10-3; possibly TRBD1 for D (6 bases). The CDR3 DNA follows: TGTGCCAGCAGCCTACAGGGCCGACGCGAGCAGTACTTC. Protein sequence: CASSLQGRREQYF.